The 16 T cell receptor beta chains presented below share a single source sample, sequenced in a study of T cell responses to AZD1222 COVID-19 vaccine. Only in-frame clones appear in the TCRdb table, and some are missing; sequencing was by immunoSEQ multiplex PCR. The top ten hold around 5.5% of the sample, which has some 150,000 clones, about 90% seen once. Specimen: peripheral blood, collected on day 0 of AZD1222 vaccination. The receptors shown here come from an adult in good health.

The genes are TRBV15 and TRBJ1-2; possibly TRBD1 for D (6 bases). V was pared by 0 bases and J by 5 bases, with 13 bases between. There are 15 residues in the CDR3. Germline-derived CDR1 and CDR2 are LNHNV and YYDKDF (reference sequence). Written as DNA, the CDR3 is TGTGCCACCAGCAGAGATCCAGGGGTTGAGTATGGCTACACCTTC. Protein: CATSRDPGVEYGYTF.

This clone was picked up a small number of times. This chain joins TRBV23-1 and TRBJ1-6, with D unresolved. TRBV23-1 is an ORF, with its function uncertain. The CDR3 sequence is 14 residues long. Trimming removed 11 bases from V and 9 bases from J, with 20 bases in between. The CDR3 DNA sequence: TGCGCCCCCCCCAAGGAAGGCCTCCCTTCACCCCTCCACTTT. Encoded protein: CAPPKEGLPSPLHF.

The rearrangement joins TRBV6-6 to TRBJ2-7, with D perhaps matching TRBD2 (6 bases). V was cut by 5 bases and J by 0 bases, with 20 bases left in between. CDR1 MNHNY and CDR2 SVGAGI come from the germline V gene (reference sequence). The CDR3 is 17 residues long. The CDR3: CASSPPGAARSSYEQYF. CDR3 DNA: TGTGCCAGCAGTCCTCCGGGAGCGGCCAGGAGCTCCTACGAGCAGTACTTC.

With respect to this clone: This specimen includes other DNA sequences encoding the same CDR3. The V call is TRBV5-1, the J call TRBJ1-2; D remains unclear. Trimming pared 0 bases from V and 0 bases from J, leaving 6 bases between. This CDR3 has 14 residues. CDR1 SGHRS and CDR2 YFSETQ come from the germline V gene. CDR3 in amino acids: CASSLGQSNYGYTF. The CDR3 region has the DNA TGCGCCAGCAGCTTGGGGCAGTCTAACTATGGCTACACCTTC.

V usage is TRBV11-2 and J usage is TRBJ2-1, with 10 bases aligning to TRBD2. CDR1 and CDR2 (germline): SGHAT, FQNNGV. The V gene end was trimmed by 1 base and the J gene end by 9 bases; junction bases not matched to a gene: 9. The CDR3 length is 16 residues. The CDR3, as DNA: TGTGCCAGCAGCTTAGCGGGCAGCGGGAGGGCGGGTGAGCAGTTCTTC. It yields the protein CASSLAGSGRAGEQFF. Full variable domain (missing parts from reference TRBV11-2 and TRBJ2-1): EAGVAQSPRYKIIEKRQSVAFWCNPISGHATLYWYQQILGQGPKLLIQFQNNGVVDDSQLPKDRFSAERLKGVDSTLKIQPAKLEDSAVYLCASSLAGSGRAGEQFFGPGTRLTVL.

The chain is built from TRBV27 and TRBJ2-1; 12 nucleotides line up with TRBD2. The CDR3 extends over 18 amino acids. V gave up 8 bases and J gave up 3 bases; unmatched junction bases: 14. CDR1 is MNHEY and CDR2 is SMNVEV in the germline V gene (reference sequence). The CDR3 reads CASEPYMTSGRLYNEQFF. The CDR3 bases are TGTGCCAGCGAACCTTACATGACTAGCGGGAGACTCTACAATGAGCAGTTCTTC.

The chain employs TRBV27 and TRBJ1-2; maybe TRBD1 (6 bases). The germline V gene encodes CDR1 MNHEY and CDR2 SMNVEV (reference sequence). This CDR3 is 13 amino acids long. With 8 bases removed from V and 0 bases from J, the gap between germline ends came to 10 bases. The CDR3 protein is CASRGQANYGYTF. CDR3 sequence (DNA): TGTGCCAGCCGGGGGCAGGCTAACTATGGCTACACCTTC.

This chain connects TRBV4-1 to TRBJ1-1, with unresolved D. Trimming removed 0 bases from V and 6 bases from J, with 11 bases in between. The CDR3 extends over 14 amino acids. CDR1 is MGHRA, CDR2 YSYEKL, per germline. DNA of the CDR3: TGCGCCAGCAGCCAAGACTTTACGGAGCCTGAAGCTTTCTTT. This gives the protein CASSQDFTEPEAFF.

The chain is built from TRBV7-9 and TRBJ2-3, with D perhaps being TRBD1 or TRBD2 (5 bases each). Germline V gene sequence: CDR1 SEHNR, CDR2 FQNEAQ (reference sequence). V was shortened by 1 base and J by 2 bases, with 16 bases between the two germline ends. The CDR3 runs to 17 residues. CDR3 bases: TGTGCCAGCAGCTTAGGCTTATTGAGGGGAAACACAGATACGCAGTATTTT. This sequence encodes CASSLGLLRGNTDTQYF.

V is TRBV7-4 and J is TRBJ2-4, with D unclear. This CDR3 spans 17 amino acids. V lost 5 bases to trimming and J lost 1 base, with 18 bases between them. Germline assignment: CDR1 SGHVT and CDR2 SQSDAQ. The CDR3 DNA reads as TGTGCCAGCAGCCTCCCCGTTCGGCGTGGGGCCAAAAACATTCAGTACTTC. It translates to CASSLPVRRGAKNIQYF.

V gene TRBV27 combines with J gene TRBJ2-1, with TRBD2 matching over 13 bases. The CDR3 length is 18 residues. Germline assignment: CDR1 MNHEY and CDR2 SMNVEV (reference sequence). Trimming took 2 bases from V and 0 from J; bases not matched to a gene: 4. The CDR3 DNA follows: TGTGCCAGCAGTTTAGGGACTAGCGGGGTTAGCTCCTACAATGAGCAGTTCTTC. Translated, it gives CASSLGTSGVSSYNEQFF.

The CDR3 nucleotides are TGTGCCAGCAGCCCGAGAGGGGGGACGGGGAGCAATCAGCCCCAGCATTTT. Translation gives CASSPRGGTGSNQPQHF. The V call is TRBV7-2, the J call TRBJ1-5, with D perhaps matching TRBD1 (6 bases). The CDR3 covers 17 residues. Germline CDR1 SGHTA, CDR2 FQGNSA. Trimming pared 5 bases from V and 1 base from J, leaving 18 bases between.

J is TRBJ1-2 and V is TRBV2; D not certain. The CDR3 spans 13 residues. Trimming removed 7 bases at V and 8 bases at J, with 17 bases between. Germline loops: CDR1 SNHLY, CDR2 FYNNEI. CDR3 sequence (DNA): TGTGCCAGCATAGTAGCGGAGGGTCAGGGCTACACCTTC. Translating gives CASIVAEGQGYTF.

This clone is a singleton in its sample. The chain recombines TRBV7-3 with TRBJ2-1; 10 bases are shared with TRBD2. This CDR3 is built from 16 residues. The V segment lost 4 bases and the J segment 8 bases; nucleotides outside the gene matches: 11. Germline-derived CDR1 and CDR2 are SGHTA and FQGTGA. DNA of the CDR3: TGTGCCAGCAGCTCACTAGCGGGGTATTCCCCCCATGAGCAGTTCTTC. As protein: CASSSLAGYSPHEQFF.

The CDR3 loop is CASSSLAVETQYF. The CDR3 region has the DNA TGCGCCAGCAGCTCACTAGCGGTAGAGACCCAGTACTTC. This rearrangement joins TRBV5-1 to TRBJ2-5, with 8 bases matching TRBD2. With 3 bases clipped from V and 4 bases from J, the junction kept 2 bases outside the gene matches. CDR1 is SGHRS and CDR2 is YFSETQ in the germline V gene. CDR3 length: 13 residues.

The chain recombines TRBV3-1 (or the pseudogene TRBV3-2) with TRBJ1-2; TRBD1 might be the D (6 bases). CDR3 length equals 12 residues. Looked up from germline, CDR1 is LGHDT and CDR2 is YNNKEL (reference sequence). The V and J ends lost 6 bases and 4 bases respectively, with 9 bases between them. The CDR3, as DNA: TGTGCCAGCAGGACAGGAGCCTATGGCTACACCTTC. Its protein product is CASRTGAYGYTF.